Listed below are T cell receptor beta chains from one sample, sequenced in a study of cytomegalovirus exposure and HLA in healthy donors. Repertoires were generated with immunoSEQ multiplex PCR, while TCRdb's copy carries only in-frame clones and drops some. This sample carries about 51,000 clones, with about 2% going to the ten biggest clones. The sequenced material came from PBMCs. These receptors were taken from a female donor in good health and CMV-seronegative. Both conserved end residues are part of each CDR3. Each record gives: V gene, CDR3 length, D gene, J gene, CDR3 DNA, CDR3 protein. D genes are given only for firm matches.

V gene: TRBV4-3
CDR3 length: 13
D gene: TRBD1
J gene: TRBJ2-3
CDR3 DNA: TGCGCCAGCAGGCAGGGGGAAACAGATACGCAGTATTTT
CDR3 protein: CASRQGETDTQYF

V gene: TRBV29-1
CDR3 length: 13
D gene: .
J gene: TRBJ1-1
CDR3 DNA: TGCAGCGTTGTAGGACCCCGGGGCACTGAAGCTTTCTTT
CDR3 protein: CSVVGPRGTEAFF

V gene: TRBV14
CDR3 length: 18
D gene: TRBD1
J gene: TRBJ1-3
CDR3 DNA: TGTGCCAGCAGCCAAGATATCGGGACAGGGGTCTCTGGAAACACCATATATTTT
CDR3 protein: CASSQDIGTGVSGNTIYF

V gene: TRBV2
CDR3 length: 14
D gene: TRBD1
J gene: TRBJ1-2
CDR3 DNA: TGTGCCAGCAGCACAGGGGAAGCTAACTATGGCTACACCTTC
CDR3 protein: CASSTGEANYGYTF

V gene: TRBV6-1
CDR3 length: 16
D gene: .
J gene: TRBJ2-6
CDR3 DNA: TGTGCCAGCAGTGAAGTCCCCGGGACTGGGGCCAACGTCCTGACTTTC
CDR3 protein: CASSEVPGTGANVLTF

V gene: TRBV29-1
CDR3 length: 13
D gene: .
J gene: TRBJ1-1
CDR3 DNA: TGCAGCGCGAGGTACGGTGTGAACACTGAAGCTTTCTTT
CDR3 protein: CSARYGVNTEAFF

V gene: TRBV28
CDR3 length: 16
D gene: TRBD1
J gene: TRBJ2-3
CDR3 DNA: TGTGCCAGCAGTTTACCCGGACAGGGTACTTCAGATACGCAGTATTTT
CDR3 protein: CASSLPGQGTSDTQYF

V gene: TRBV5-1
CDR3 length: 15
D gene: .
J gene: TRBJ1-5
CDR3 DNA: TGCGCCAGCAGCCCCACAGGTTTCCGTAATCAGCCCCAGCATTTT
CDR3 protein: CASSPTGFRNQPQHF

V gene: TRBV9
CDR3 length: 16
D gene: .
J gene: TRBJ2-1
CDR3 DNA: TGTGCCAGCAGCGTAGCTGGACTAAGCCTTTTGGATGAGCAGTTCTTC
CDR3 protein: CASSVAGLSLLDEQFF

V gene: TRBV5-4
CDR3 length: 16
D gene: TRBD1
J gene: TRBJ1-6
CDR3 DNA: TGTGCCAGCAGCGGCGGTTCGACAGGGGCAAGATCACCCCTCCACTTT
CDR3 protein: CASSGGSTGARSPLHF

V gene: TRBV7-8
CDR3 length: 14
D gene: .
J gene: TRBJ1-5
CDR3 DNA: TGTGCCAGCACCCCCGACAGGTCAAATCAGCCCCAGCATTTT
CDR3 protein: CASTPDRSNQPQHF

V gene: TRBV4-1
CDR3 length: 16
D gene: TRBD1
J gene: TRBJ2-7
CDR3 DNA: TGCGCCAGCAGCCAATCCGGGACAGGGTTTACCTACGAGCAGTACTTC
CDR3 protein: CASSQSGTGFTYEQYF

V gene: TRBV2
CDR3 length: 13
D gene: .
J gene: TRBJ2-5
CDR3 DNA: TGTGCCAGCAGTGCAGAGGCCCAAGAGACCCAGTACTTC
CDR3 protein: CASSAEAQETQYF

V gene: TRBV5-1
CDR3 length: 14
D gene: .
J gene: TRBJ2-7
CDR3 DNA: TGCGCCAGCAGCTTGGCAGGAGGGCGGGACGAGCAGTACTTC
CDR3 protein: CASSLAGGRDEQYF

V gene: TRBV7-9
CDR3 length: 15
D gene: TRBD1
J gene: TRBJ2-1
CDR3 DNA: TGTGCCAGCAGCGGCCGGGACAGGACGCTCAATGAGCAGTTCTTC
CDR3 protein: CASSGRDRTLNEQFF

V gene: TRBV11-3
CDR3 length: 15
D gene: TRBD1
J gene: TRBJ1-1
CDR3 DNA: TGTGCCAGCAGTTCACCCGGGACAGGTAACACTGAAGCTTTCTTT
CDR3 protein: CASSSPGTGNTEAFF

V gene: TRBV11-3
CDR3 length: 11
D gene: .
J gene: TRBJ2-1
CDR3 DNA: TGTGCCAGCAGCTCCCCGAATGAGCAGTTCTTC
CDR3 protein: CASSSPNEQFF

V gene: TRBV9
CDR3 length: 14
D gene: TRBD2
J gene: TRBJ2-1
CDR3 DNA: TGTGCCAGCAGCCCGACTAGCGGGGAGGGTGAGCAGTTCTTC
CDR3 protein: CASSPTSGEGEQFF

V gene: TRBV6-6
CDR3 length: 14
D gene: .
J gene: TRBJ2-7
CDR3 DNA: TGTGCCAGCAGTAACGGCCTCGGGAACTACGAGCAGTACTTC
CDR3 protein: CASSNGLGNYEQYF

V gene: TRBV5-6
CDR3 length: 15
D gene: TRBD2
J gene: TRBJ2-7
CDR3 DNA: TGTGCCAGCAGCATGACTAGCGGGGGGGCGTGGGAGCAGTACTTC
CDR3 protein: CASSMTSGGAWEQYF

V gene: TRBV5-1
CDR3 length: 16
D gene: .
J gene: TRBJ2-3
CDR3 DNA: TGCGCCAGCAGCTTGGCCAGCGGAGGAATCACAGATACGCAGTATTTT
CDR3 protein: CASSLASGGITDTQYF

V gene: TRBV4-1
CDR3 length: 14
D gene: TRBD1
J gene: TRBJ1-1
CDR3 DNA: TGCGCCAGCAGAAGGACAGGGAGAAACACTGAAGCTTTCTTT
CDR3 protein: CASRRTGRNTEAFF

V gene: TRBV6-5
CDR3 length: 13
D gene: TRBD1
J gene: TRBJ1-4
CDR3 DNA: TGTGCCAGCAGGGACAGGGGGACTGAAAAACTGTTTTTT
CDR3 protein: CASRDRGTEKLFF